These T cell receptor beta chains were read from a single sample in a study of blood T cell repertoires in COVID-19. Clones were sequenced by immunoSEQ multiplex PCR, and TCRdb holds only the in-frame ones, with some missing. This table holds 200,000 to 250,000 clones, approximately 80% found once. Sequencing was done on a sample of peripheral blood. Source of these receptors: a woman at least 80 years old with COVID-19, enrolled during active disease. Both conserved end residues are part of each CDR3. D genes are given only for firm matches. Rows may omit the clone size; those that give it use once, few, many or a size class.

-	TRBJ1-5	-	TRBV15	CATSRDIGNQPQHF	TGTGCCACCAGCAGAGATATAGGCAATCAGCCCCAGCATTTT
-	TRBJ2-3	TRBD2	TRBV9	CASSVGAGGADTQYF	TGTGCCAGCAGCGTAGGAGCGGGAGGGGCAGATACGCAGTATTTT
few	TRBJ1-1	TRBD1	TRBV12-3/TRBV12-4	CASSSTGVAFF	TGTGCCAGCAGCTCAACAGGGGTCGCTTTCTTT
-	TRBJ1-1	TRBD1	TRBV6-2/TRBV6-3	CASNPGTGARMNTEAFF	TGTGCCAGCAACCCCGGGACAGGGGCGAGGATGAACACTGAAGCTTTCTTT
once	TRBJ1-2	TRBD1	TRBV19	CASSPGTGGMSGYTF	TGTGCCAGTAGTCCGGGGACAGGAGGAATGAGTGGCTACACCTTC
-	TRBJ1-2	-	TRBV25-1	CASRKDSNGYTF	TGTGCCAGCAGAAAGGACAGTAACGGCTACACCTTC
-	TRBJ2-6	-	TRBV5-8	CASSPQGYSGAGANVLTF	TGTGCCAGCAGCCCACAGGGTTATAGTGGCGCTGGGGCCAACGTCCTGACTTTC
once	TRBJ1-5	-	TRBV4-1	CASSQEEGGGGNQPQHF	TGCGCCAGCAGCCAAGAAGAAGGGGGGGGAGGCAATCAGCCCCAGCATTTT
-	TRBJ1-5	TRBD1	TRBV6-2/TRBV6-3	CASSGDSHLIDNQPQHF	TGTGCCAGCAGTGGGGACAGCCACCTTATAGACAATCAGCCCCAGCATTTT
-	TRBJ2-2	TRBD1	TRBV12-5	CASGLSWDRGLRGNTGELFF	TGTGCTAGTGGGCTAAGTTGGGACAGGGGACTCCGAGGAAACACCGGGGAGCTGTTTTTT
-	TRBJ2-3	-	TRBV5-4	CASSSPGSTDTQYF	TGTGCCAGCAGCTCGCCGGGGAGCACAGATACGCAGTATTTT
-	TRBJ2-7	-	TRBV30	CAWTGARPHEQYF	TGTGCCTGGACTGGGGCCCGGCCTCACGAGCAGTACTTC
once	TRBJ1-4	TRBD1	TRBV5-4	CASSLKGQGIANEKLFF	TGTGCCAGCAGCTTGAAGGGACAGGGTATCGCTAATGAAAAACTGTTTTTT
-	TRBJ2-7	TRBD1	TRBV7-7	CASSPDRGGEQYF	TGTGCTAGCAGCCCCGACAGGGGAGGCGAGCAGTACTTC
once	TRBJ1-3	TRBD1	TRBV9	CASSEGQGSGNTIYF	TGTGCCAGCAGCGAGGGACAGGGGTCTGGAAACACCATATATTTT
-	TRBJ1-1	-	TRBV2	CASSETGWSTEAFF	TGTGCCAGCAGTGAAACAGGGTGGAGCACTGAAGCTTTCTTT
-	TRBJ1-1	-	TRBV5-1	CASRSDSTEAFF	TGCGCCAGCAGAAGTGATAGCACTGAAGCTTTCTTT
-	TRBJ1-6	-	TRBV10-3	CAISFGGRESSYNSPLHF	TGTGCCATCAGTTTCGGAGGACGAGAGAGCTCCTATAATTCACCCCTCCACTTT
few	TRBJ1-2	-	TRBV27	CASSFVEGYGYTF	TGTGCCAGCAGTTTTGTTGAGGGATACGGCTACACCTTC
few	TRBJ1-6	-	TRBV6-5	CASRNGGSPLHF	TGTGCCAGCAGAAACGGGGGGTCACCCCTCCACTTT
once	TRBJ2-1	TRBD2	TRBV9	CASSATAAGGLNEQFF	TGTGCCAGCAGCGCCACTGCAGCGGGAGGGCTAAATGAGCAGTTCTTC
-	TRBJ2-1	-	TRBV4-2	CASSPRGEYNEQFF	TGTGCCAGCAGCCCTCGGGGAGAGTACAATGAGCAGTTCTTC
-	TRBJ1-2	-	TRBV9	CASSVVPTGLISGYTF	TGTGCCAGCAGCGTAGTGCCCACAGGGTTGATCAGTGGCTACACCTTC
once	TRBJ2-7	TRBD2	TRBV5-1	CASSPFPGGVTSYEQYF	TGCGCCAGCAGCCCCTTCCCCGGGGGGGTTACTTCTTACGAGCAGTACTTC
-	TRBJ2-1	TRBD2	TRBV6-5	CASRAGLVSYNEQFF	TGTGCCAGCAGAGCGGGACTAGTGTCCTACAATGAGCAGTTCTTC
-	TRBJ1-5	-	TRBV18	CASSPNPGSNQPQHF	TGTGCCAGCTCACCAAACCCGGGGAGCAATCAGCCCCAGCATTTT
-	TRBJ2-1	-	TRBV5-1	CASSFGSPAYNEQFF	TGCGCCAGCAGCTTTGGTAGCCCGGCCTACAATGAGCAGTTCTTC
-	TRBJ2-7	TRBD1	TRBV12-3/TRBV12-4	CASRDSRFEQYF	TGTGCCAGCCGGGACAGCAGGTTCGAGCAGTACTTC
-	TRBJ1-1	-	TRBV7-6	CASSSYMNTEAFF	TGTGCCAGCAGCTCGTATATGAACACTGAAGCTTTCTTT
-	TRBJ2-6	-	TRBV18	CASSPQSGGHGANVLTF	TGTGCCAGCTCGCCTCAATCGGGGGGCCATGGGGCCAACGTCCTGACTTTC
-	TRBJ1-4	-	TRBV2	CASTSRTNEKLFF	TGTGCCAGCACTTCCCGGACTAATGAAAAACTGTTTTTT
-	TRBJ1-2	TRBD1	TRBV5-4	CASSPQTGEFGYTF	TGTGCCAGCAGCCCCCAGACAGGGGAATTTGGCTACACCTTC
-	TRBJ1-5	-	TRBV16	CASSPNRNQPQHF	TGTGCCAGCAGCCCGAACAGGAATCAGCCCCAGCATTTT
-	TRBJ2-2	-	TRBV4-1	CASSQDRQLNTGELFF	TGCGCCAGCAGCCAAGATCGACAACTGAACACCGGGGAGCTGTTTTTT
-	TRBJ1-1	-	TRBV28	CASNEGTTEAFF	TGTGCCAGCAATGAGGGCACTACTGAAGCTTTCTTT
-	TRBJ2-3	-	TRBV6-5	CASTLRTATDTQYF	TGTGCCAGCACCCTTAGGACAGCCACGGATACGCAGTATTTT
-	TRBJ2-3	-	TRBV12-3/TRBV12-4	CASTSRGGGHPYF	TGTGCCAGCACCTCGAGGGGGGGTGGCCACCCATATTTT
once	TRBJ2-1	TRBD1	TRBV3-1/TRBV3-2	CASSRSGQAYNEQFF	TGTGCCAGCAGCCGTTCGGGACAGGCCTACAATGAGCAGTTCTTC
once	TRBJ2-2	-	TRBV5-1	CASSFASFTGELFF	TGCGCCAGCAGCTTTGCAAGCTTCACCGGGGAGCTGTTTTTT
-	TRBJ2-3	-	TRBV5-1	CASRRNAIGTDTQYF	TGCGCCAGCAGGCGAAACGCCATCGGCACAGATACGCAGTATTTT
-	TRBJ2-7	-	TRBV19	CASMGARDSYEQYF	TGTGCCAGTATGGGGGCCCGCGACTCCTACGAGCAGTACTTC
-	TRBJ2-1	TRBD2	TRBV28	CASSSAGTSGYNEQFF	TGTGCCAGCAGTTCCGCAGGGACTAGCGGATACAATGAGCAGTTCTTC